The clone carrying this T cell receptor beta chain appeared a few times. The target antigen is unknown. In germline, CDR1 is SQVTM, CDR2 ANQGSEA. CDR3 size: 13 residues. V gave up 5 bases and J gave up 6 bases, with 14 bases separating them. Quantitative 5'-RACE was performed with molecular barcodes, and it yielded the TCR beta libraries. TCRdb ran MiXCR on the 5' RACE reads and lists one entry per CDR3 protein. The table includes 250,000 or so distinct CDR3 sequences, roughly a quarter detected once. The sample belongs to a study of CD8 T cells in ankylosing spondylitis. Points from the study as a whole: From matched ankylosing spondylitis synovial fluid, disease-linked clones were reportedly recovered at significantly enriched levels.

The TCR was taken from a male donor with ankylosing spondylitis or in good health (not recorded which). The sequencing input was blood, either unsorted or a sorted T cell fraction (not recorded which). This chain joins TRBV29-1 and TRBJ1-5, with TRBD1 as a possible D gene (5 bases). The CDR3 spells CSVQSAQGQPQHF. The CDR3 DNA follows: TGCAGCGTTCAGAGCGCTCAGGGTCAGCCCCAGCATTTT.